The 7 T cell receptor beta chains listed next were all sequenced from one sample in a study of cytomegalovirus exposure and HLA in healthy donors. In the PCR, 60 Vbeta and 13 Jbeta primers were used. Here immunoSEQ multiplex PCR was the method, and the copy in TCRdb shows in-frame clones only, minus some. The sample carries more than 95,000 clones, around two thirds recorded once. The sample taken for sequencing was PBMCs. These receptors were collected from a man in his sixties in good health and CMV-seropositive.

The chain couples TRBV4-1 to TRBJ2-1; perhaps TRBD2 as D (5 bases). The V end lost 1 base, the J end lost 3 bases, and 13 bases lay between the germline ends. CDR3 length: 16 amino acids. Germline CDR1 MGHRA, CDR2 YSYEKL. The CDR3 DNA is TGCGCCAGCAGCCAAGGCCCGATCAGCGGCTACAATGAGCAGTTCTTC. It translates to CASSQGPISGYNEQFF.

The CDR3 loop is CSVSQGEAFF. The CDR3 region has the DNA TGCAGCGTTTCACAGGGCGAAGCTTTCTTT. J is TRBJ1-1 and V is TRBV29-1, with D perhaps TRBD1 (6 bases). Germline CDR1 is SQVTM and CDR2 is ANQGSEA. Trimming stripped 5 bases from V and 8 bases from J, with 9 bases between. The CDR3 has 10 residues.

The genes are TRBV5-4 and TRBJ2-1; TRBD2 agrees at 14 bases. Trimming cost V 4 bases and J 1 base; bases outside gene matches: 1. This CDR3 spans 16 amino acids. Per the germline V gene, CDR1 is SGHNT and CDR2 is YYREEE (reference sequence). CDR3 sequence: CASSRTSGGSYNEQFF. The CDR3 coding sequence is TGTGCCAGCAGCCGGACTAGCGGGGGGTCCTACAATGAGCAGTTCTTC.

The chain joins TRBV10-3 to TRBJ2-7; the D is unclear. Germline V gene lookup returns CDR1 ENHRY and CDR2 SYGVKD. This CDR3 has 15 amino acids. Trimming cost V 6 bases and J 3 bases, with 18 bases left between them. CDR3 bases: TGTGCCATCAGCTCACCGGGTCCCCAGTTCTACGAGCAGTACTTC. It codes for CAISSPGPQFYEQYF.

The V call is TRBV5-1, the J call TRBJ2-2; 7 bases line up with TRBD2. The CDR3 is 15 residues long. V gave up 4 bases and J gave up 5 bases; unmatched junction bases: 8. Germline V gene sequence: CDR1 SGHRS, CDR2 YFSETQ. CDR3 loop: CASSGRLASTGELFF. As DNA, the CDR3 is TGCGCCAGCAGCGGGCGACTAGCTAGTACCGGGGAGCTGTTTTTT.

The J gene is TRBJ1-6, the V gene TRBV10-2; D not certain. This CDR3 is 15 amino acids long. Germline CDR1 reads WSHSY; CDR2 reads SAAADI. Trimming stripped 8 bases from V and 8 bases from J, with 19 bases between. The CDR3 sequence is CASDEMGSLHSPLHF. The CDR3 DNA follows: TGCGCCAGCGACGAGATGGGCTCTTTACATTCACCCCTCCACTTT.

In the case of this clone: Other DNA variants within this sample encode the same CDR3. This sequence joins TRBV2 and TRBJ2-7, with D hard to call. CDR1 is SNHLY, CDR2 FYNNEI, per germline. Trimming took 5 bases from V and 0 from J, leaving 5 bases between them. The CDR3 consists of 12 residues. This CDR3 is CASSFSSYEQYF. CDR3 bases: TGTGCCAGCAGTTTTAGCTCCTACGAGCAGTACTTC.